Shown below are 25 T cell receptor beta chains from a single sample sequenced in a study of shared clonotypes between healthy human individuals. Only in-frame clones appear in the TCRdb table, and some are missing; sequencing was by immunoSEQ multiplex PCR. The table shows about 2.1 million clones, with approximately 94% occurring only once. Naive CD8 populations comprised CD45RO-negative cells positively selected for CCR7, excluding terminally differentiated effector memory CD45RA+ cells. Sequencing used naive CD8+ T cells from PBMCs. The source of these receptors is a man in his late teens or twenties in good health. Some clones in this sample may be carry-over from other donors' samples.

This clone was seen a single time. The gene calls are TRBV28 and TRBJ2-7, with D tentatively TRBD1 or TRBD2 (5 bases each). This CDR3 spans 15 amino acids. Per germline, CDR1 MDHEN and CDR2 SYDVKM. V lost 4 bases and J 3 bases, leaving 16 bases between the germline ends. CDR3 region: CASSSIREKGYEQYF. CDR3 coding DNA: TGTGCCAGCAGTTCAATCAGGGAGAAAGGCTACGAGCAGTACTTC.

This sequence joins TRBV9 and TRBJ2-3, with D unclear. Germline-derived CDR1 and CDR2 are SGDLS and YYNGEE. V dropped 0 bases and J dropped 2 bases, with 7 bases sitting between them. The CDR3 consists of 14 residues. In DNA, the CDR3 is TGTGCCAGCAGCGTAGGAGCCCCCACAGATACGCAGTATTTT. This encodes CASSVGAPTDTQYF. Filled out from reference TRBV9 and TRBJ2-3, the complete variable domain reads DSGVTQTPKHLITATGQRVTLRCSPRSGDLSVYWYQQSLDQGLQFLIQYYNGEERAKGNILERFSAQQFPDLHSELNLSSLELGDSALYFCASSVGAPTDTQYFGPGTRLTVL.

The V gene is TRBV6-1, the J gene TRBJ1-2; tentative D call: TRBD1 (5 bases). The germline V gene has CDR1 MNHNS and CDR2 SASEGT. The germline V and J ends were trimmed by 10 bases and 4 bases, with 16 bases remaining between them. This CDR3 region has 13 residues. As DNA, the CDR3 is TGTGCCACCCAATGGGGGGGTCTCTATGGCTACACCTTC. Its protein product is CATQWGGLYGYTF.

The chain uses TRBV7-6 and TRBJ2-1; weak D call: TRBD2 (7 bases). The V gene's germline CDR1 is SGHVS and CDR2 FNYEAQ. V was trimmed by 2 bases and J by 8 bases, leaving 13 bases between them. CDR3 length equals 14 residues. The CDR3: CASSLSPGGDEQFF. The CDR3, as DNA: TGTGCCAGCAGCTTAAGTCCGGGGGGCGATGAGCAGTTCTTC.

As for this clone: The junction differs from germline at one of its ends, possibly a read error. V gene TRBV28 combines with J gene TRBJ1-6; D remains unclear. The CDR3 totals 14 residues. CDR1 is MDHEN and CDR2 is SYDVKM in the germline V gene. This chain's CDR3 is CASSLSVMGGEGLF. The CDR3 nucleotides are TGTGCCAGCAGTTTATCAGTGATGGGCGGCGAGGGCCTTTTT.

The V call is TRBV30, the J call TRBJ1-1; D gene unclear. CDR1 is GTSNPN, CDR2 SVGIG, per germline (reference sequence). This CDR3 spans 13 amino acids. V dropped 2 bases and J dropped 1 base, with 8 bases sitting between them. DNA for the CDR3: TGTGCCTGGAGTTTGGACGCGAACACTGAAGCTTTCTTT. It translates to CAWSLDANTEAFF. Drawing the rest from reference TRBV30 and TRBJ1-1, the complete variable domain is SQTIHQWPATLVQPVGSPLSLECTVEGTSNPNLYWYRQAAGRGLQLLFYSVGIGQISSEVPQNLSASRPQDRQFILSSKKLLLSDSGFYLCAWSLDANTEAFFGQGTRLTVV.

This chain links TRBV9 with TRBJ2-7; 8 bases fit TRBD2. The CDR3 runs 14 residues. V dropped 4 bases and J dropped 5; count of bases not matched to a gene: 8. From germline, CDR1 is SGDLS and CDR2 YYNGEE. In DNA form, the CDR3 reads TGTGCCAGCAGCCCGGGACTAGTCGTCGACGAGCAGTACTTC. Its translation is CASSPGLVVDEQYF.

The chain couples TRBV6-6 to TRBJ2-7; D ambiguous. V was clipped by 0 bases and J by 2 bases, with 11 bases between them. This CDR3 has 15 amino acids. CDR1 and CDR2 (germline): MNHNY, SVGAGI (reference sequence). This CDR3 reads CASSYSVTAPYEQYF. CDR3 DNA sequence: TGTGCCAGCAGTTACTCGGTTACAGCTCCCTACGAGCAGTACTTC.

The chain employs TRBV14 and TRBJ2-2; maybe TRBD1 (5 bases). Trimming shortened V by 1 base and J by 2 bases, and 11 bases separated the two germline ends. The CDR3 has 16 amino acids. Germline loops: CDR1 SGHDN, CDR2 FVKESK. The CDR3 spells CASSQVQGPNTGELFF. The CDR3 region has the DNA TGTGCCAGCAGCCAAGTTCAGGGCCCTAACACCGGGGAGCTGTTTTTT.

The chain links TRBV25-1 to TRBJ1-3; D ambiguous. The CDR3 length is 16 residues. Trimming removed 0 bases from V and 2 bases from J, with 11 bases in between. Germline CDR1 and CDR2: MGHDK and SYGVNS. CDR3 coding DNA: TGTGCCAGCAGTGAATATTATCCGGTCCCTGGAAACACCATATATTTT. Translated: CASSEYYPVPGNTIYF. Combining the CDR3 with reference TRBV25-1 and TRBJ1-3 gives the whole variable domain EADIYQTPRYLVIGTGKKITLECSQTMGHDKMYWYQQDPGMELHLIHYSYGVNSTEKGDLSSESTVSRIRTEHFPLTLESARPSHTSQYLCASSEYYPVPGNTIYFGEGSWLTVV.

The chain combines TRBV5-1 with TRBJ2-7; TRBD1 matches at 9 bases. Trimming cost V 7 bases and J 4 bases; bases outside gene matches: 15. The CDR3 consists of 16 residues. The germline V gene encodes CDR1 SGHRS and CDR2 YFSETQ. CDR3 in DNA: TGCGCCAGCCCCCTCTTGCCGGGACAGGGTATTTACGAGCAGTACTTC. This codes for CASPLLPGQGIYEQYF.

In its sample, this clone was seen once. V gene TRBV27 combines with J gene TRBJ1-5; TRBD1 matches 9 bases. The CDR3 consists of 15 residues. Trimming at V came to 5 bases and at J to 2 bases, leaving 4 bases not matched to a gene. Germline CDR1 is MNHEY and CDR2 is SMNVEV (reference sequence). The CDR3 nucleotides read TGTGCCAGCAGTGGGCGGGACAGGGGCAATCAGCCCCAGCATTTT. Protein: CASSGRDRGNQPQHF.

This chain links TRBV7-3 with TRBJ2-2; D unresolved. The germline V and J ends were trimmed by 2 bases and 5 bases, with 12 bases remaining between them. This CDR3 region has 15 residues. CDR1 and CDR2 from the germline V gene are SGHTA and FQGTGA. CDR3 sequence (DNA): TGTGCCAGCAGCTTAGGCGGCTACCGTACCGGGGAGCTGTTTTTT. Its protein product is CASSLGGYRTGELFF.

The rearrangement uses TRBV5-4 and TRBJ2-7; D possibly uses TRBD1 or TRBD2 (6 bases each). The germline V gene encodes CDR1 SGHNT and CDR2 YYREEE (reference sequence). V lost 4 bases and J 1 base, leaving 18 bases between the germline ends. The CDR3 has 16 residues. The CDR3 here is CASSRRGATLSYEQYF. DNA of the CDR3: TGTGCCAGCAGCCGGAGGGGGGCGACCCTTTCCTACGAGCAGTACTTC.

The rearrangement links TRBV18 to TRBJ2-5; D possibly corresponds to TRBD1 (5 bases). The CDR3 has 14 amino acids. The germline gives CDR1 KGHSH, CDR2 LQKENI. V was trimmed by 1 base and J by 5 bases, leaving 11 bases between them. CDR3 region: CASSPRSGRETQYF. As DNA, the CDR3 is TGTGCCAGCTCACCACGGTCAGGGCGGGAGACCCAGTACTTC.

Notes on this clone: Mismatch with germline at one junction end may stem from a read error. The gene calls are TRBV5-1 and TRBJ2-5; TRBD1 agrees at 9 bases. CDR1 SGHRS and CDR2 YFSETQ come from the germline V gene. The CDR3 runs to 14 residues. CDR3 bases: TGCGCCAGCAGCTTTACAGGGGGCGGGTCTTCTTTGGACTTC. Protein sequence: CASSFTGGGSSLDF.

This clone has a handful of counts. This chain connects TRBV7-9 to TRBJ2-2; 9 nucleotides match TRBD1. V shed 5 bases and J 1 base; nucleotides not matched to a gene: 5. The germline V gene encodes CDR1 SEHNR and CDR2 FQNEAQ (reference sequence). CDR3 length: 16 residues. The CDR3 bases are TGTGCCAGCAGCCCATGGGGACAGGGGAACACCGGGGAGCTGTTTTTT. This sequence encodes CASSPWGQGNTGELFF.

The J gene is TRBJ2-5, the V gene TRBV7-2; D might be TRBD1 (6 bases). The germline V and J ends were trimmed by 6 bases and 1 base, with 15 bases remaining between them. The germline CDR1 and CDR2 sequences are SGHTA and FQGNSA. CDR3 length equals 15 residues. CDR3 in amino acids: CASSSRTAVQETQYF. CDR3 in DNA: TGTGCCAGCAGTTCCAGGACAGCAGTCCAAGAGACCCAGTACTTC.

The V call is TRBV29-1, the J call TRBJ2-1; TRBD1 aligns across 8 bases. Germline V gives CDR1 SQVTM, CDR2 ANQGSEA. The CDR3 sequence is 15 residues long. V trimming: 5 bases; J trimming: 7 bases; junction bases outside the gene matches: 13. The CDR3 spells CSVNFRDRSFNEQFF. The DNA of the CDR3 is TGCAGCGTTAATTTCCGGGACAGGAGCTTTAATGAGCAGTTCTTC.

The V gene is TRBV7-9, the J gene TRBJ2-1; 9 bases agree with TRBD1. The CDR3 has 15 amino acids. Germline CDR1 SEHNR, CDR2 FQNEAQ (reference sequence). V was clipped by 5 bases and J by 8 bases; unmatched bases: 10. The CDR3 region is CASSPKGTGLDEQFF. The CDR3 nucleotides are TGTGCCAGCAGCCCAAAGGGGACAGGGTTGGATGAGCAGTTCTTC.

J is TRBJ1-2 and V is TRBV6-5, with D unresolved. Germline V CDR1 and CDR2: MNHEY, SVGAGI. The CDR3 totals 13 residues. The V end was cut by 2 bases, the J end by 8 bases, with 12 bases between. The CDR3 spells CASSYTDLDGYTF. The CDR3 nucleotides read TGTGCCAGCAGTTACACCGACCTGGACGGCTACACCTTC.

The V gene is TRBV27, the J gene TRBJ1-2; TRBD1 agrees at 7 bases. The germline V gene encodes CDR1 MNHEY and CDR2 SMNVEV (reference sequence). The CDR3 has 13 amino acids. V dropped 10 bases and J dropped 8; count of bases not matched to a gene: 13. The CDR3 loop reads CATSRGDREGYTF. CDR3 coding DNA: TGTGCCACCAGCCGTGGGGACAGAGAGGGCTACACCTTC.

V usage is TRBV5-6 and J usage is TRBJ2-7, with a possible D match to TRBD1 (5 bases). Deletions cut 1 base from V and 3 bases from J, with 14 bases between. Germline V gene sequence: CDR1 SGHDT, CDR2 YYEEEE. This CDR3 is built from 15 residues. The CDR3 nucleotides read TGTGCCAGCAGCTTGTCCGAGACAGTGCTCTACGAGCAGTACTTC. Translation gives CASSLSETVLYEQYF.

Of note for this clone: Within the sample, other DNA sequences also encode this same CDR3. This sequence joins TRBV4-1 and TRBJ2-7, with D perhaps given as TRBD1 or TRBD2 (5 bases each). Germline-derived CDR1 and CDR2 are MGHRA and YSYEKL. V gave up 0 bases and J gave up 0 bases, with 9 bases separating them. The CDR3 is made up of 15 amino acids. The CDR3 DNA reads TGCGCCAGCAGCCAAGAACCGAGGGGCTCCTACGAGCAGTACTTC. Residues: CASSQEPRGSYEQYF.

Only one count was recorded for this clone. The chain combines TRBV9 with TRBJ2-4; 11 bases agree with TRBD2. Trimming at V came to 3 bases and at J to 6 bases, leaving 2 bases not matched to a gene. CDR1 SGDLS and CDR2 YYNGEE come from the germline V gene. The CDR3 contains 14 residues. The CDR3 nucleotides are TGTGCCAGCAGCGCCGGGACTAGCGGAAACATTCAGTACTTC. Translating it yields CASSAGTSGNIQYF.